The clone carrying this T cell receptor (beta chain) was counted between two and nine times. Antigen: not known. RNA extraction and reverse transcription yielded cDNA as sequencing template. Data came from immunoSEQ multiplex PCR; TCRdb stores just in-frame clones and leaves some out. The sample has about 120,000 clones, around 54% seen once; the top ten hold more than 3%. This record belongs to a study of CD8+ T cells in alopecia areata. Background on the study: For 6 to 18 months, tofacitinib was taken, and 6 months off drug followed.

Whole-study findings and limits: There were also resident alphabeta T cells of normal skin sequenced in scalp samples. Having just one nonresponder leaves the connection between baseline CD8+ expansion and response unresolved.

As for treatment: oral pan-JAK inhibitor, 5-10 mg twice daily. In alopecia areata patients, both lesional scalp punch biopsies and peripheral blood were collected. The receptor was derived from a human donor with alopecia areata. The starting material was CD4+ T cells sorted from blood, obtained at week 24, from a patient treated with tofacitinib.

The CDR3, as DNA: TGTGCCAGCAGGGGACAGGGCGAGACCCAGTACTTC. It yields the protein CASRGQGETQYF. This chain uses TRBV2 with TRBJ2-5, with 9 bases matching TRBD1. Germline V gene data show CDR1 as SNHLY and CDR2 as FYNNEI. V was clipped by 6 bases and J by 5 bases; unmatched bases: 1. The CDR3 is 12 amino acids.